This TCR beta chain was observed in a study of blood T cells in healthy people across ages. Whole-study results and caveats: CMV infection status of these donors was not known.

With a J-beta primer mix and a sample-barcoded 5' primer, a second PCR ran roughly 7 to 11 cycles. Via MiXCR, TCRdb re-called the 5' RACE reads, giving one row per CDR3 protein. Of around 1,000,000 distinct CDR3 sequences in the sample, about 23% were seen once. The V and J ends lost 0 bases and 1 base respectively, with 9 bases between them. The CDR3 length is 15 residues. Germline lookup yields CDR1 LGHNA and CDR2 YSLEER. This clonotype occurred a few times. Antigen unknown. The same sample was also studied in work on T cells of mothers and their children.

The V call is TRBV4-3, the J call TRBJ1-1, with D unresolved. The clonotype comes from a girl aged 2-10 years in good health. The sample comprised blood. In nucleotides, the CDR3 is TGCGCCAGCAGCCAAGATCGGCGGTCGAACACTGAAGCTTTCTTT. This gives the protein CASSQDRRSNTEAFF.